The rows below give T cell receptor beta chains drawn from one sample of a study of blood T cell repertoires in COVID-19. Measured with immunoSEQ multiplex PCR; TCRdb has only the in-frame clones, and not every one. The sample includes approximately 80,000 clones, around 69% seen only once; the top ten take 15% to 20%. Material for sequencing was peripheral blood. The receptor source for this set is a man in his sixties or seventies with active or convalescent COVID-19. Each CDR3 is given with its conserved first and last residue. A D gene is named only where the DNA matches it firmly. Only part of the rows carry a size: once, few, many, or a class if the clone is expanded.

v_call	clone_size	d_call	j_call	cdr3_aa	cdr3_nt
TRBV6-5	-	-	TRBJ1-1	CASRPIYGETEAFF	TGTGCCAGCAGACCAATTTACGGGGAGACTGAAGCTTTCTTT
TRBV11-1	few	-	TRBJ2-3	CASSPRLDTQYF	TGTGCCAGCAGCCCTAGGTTAGATACGCAGTATTTT
TRBV28	-	-	TRBJ1-5	CASSDRPLALSNQPQHF	TGTGCCAGCAGTGACAGGCCCTTGGCCCTCTCCAATCAGCCCCAGCATTTT
TRBV7-6	few	-	TRBJ2-5	CASSLAEQETQYF	TGTGCCAGCAGCTTAGCGGAGCAAGAGACCCAGTACTTC
TRBV5-1	-	-	TRBJ2-3	CASSLEEYTDTQYF	TGCGCCAGCAGCTTGGAAGAGTATACAGATACGCAGTATTTT
TRBV5-1	-	-	TRBJ1-1	CASSFATDYTEAFF	TGCGCCAGCAGCTTCGCGACAGATTACACTGAAGCTTTCTTT
TRBV5-1	-	-	TRBJ2-5	CASSLANSGVETQYF	TGCGCCAGCAGCTTGGCCAATTCAGGGGTTGAGACCCAGTACTTC
TRBV5-1	few	-	TRBJ2-7	CASSQGGSSYEQYF	TGCGCCAGCAGCCAAGGGGGTAGCTCCTACGAGCAGTACTTC
TRBV7-7	-	-	TRBJ2-3	CASSPRAGGTDTQYF	TGTGCCAGCAGCCCACGGGCCGGGGGTACAGATACGCAGTATTTT
TRBV4-1	-	-	TRBJ2-3	CASSQVRFAESTDTQYF	TGCGCCAGCAGCCAAGTGAGATTCGCTGAAAGCACAGATACGCAGTATTTT
TRBV6-1	-	-	TRBJ1-1	CASSEERGRGQAFF	TGTGCCAGCAGTGAAGAAAGAGGCAGGGGCCAAGCTTTCTTT
TRBV10-3	-	TRBD2	TRBJ2-2	CAIRGTSGGANTGELFF	TGTGCCATCAGAGGGACTAGCGGGGGGGCGAACACCGGGGAGCTGTTTTTT
TRBV6-5	-	-	TRBJ1-2	CASIPRRGSNYGYTF	TGTGCCAGCATCCCCCGCCGAGGGTCTAACTATGGCTACACCTTC
TRBV27	many	-	TRBJ2-3	CASSLIAPEGDTQYF	TGTGCCAGCAGTTTAATCGCACCAGAGGGAGATACGCAGTATTTT
TRBV6-5	-	TRBD1	TRBJ1-5	CASSDRGYQPQHF	TGTGCCAGCAGCGACAGGGGGTATCAGCCCCAGCATTTT
TRBV5-6	-	-	TRBJ1-6	CASSRDTSSYNSPLHF	TGTGCCAGCAGCCGGGACACGAGCTCCTATAATTCACCCCTCCACTTT
TRBV14	-	-	TRBJ1-4	CASSPRLREKLFF	TGTGCCAGCAGCCCCCGGTTACGGGAAAAACTGTTTTTT
TRBV6-6	-	-	TRBJ1-6	CASRIDSSYNSPLHF	TGTGCCAGCAGAATCGACAGCTCCTATAATTCACCCCTCCACTTT
TRBV30	medium-sized	TRBD1	TRBJ2-1	CAWSDRGNEQFF	TGTGCCTGGAGTGACAGGGGAAATGAGCAGTTCTTC
TRBV2	few	-	TRBJ1-1	CASSLRSEGTEAFF	TGTGCCAGCAGCCTTAGAAGTGAGGGCACTGAAGCTTTCTTT
TRBV10-3	-	-	TRBJ2-7	CAISDVVVYEQYF	TGTGCCATCAGTGACGTTGTAGTCTACGAGCAGTACTTC
TRBV10-1	many	-	TRBJ2-3	CASGDLNTQYF	TGCGCCAGCGGCGACTTGAATACGCAGTATTTT
TRBV6-4	-	TRBD1	TRBJ2-3	CASSALQGATQYF	TGTGCCAGCAGCGCACTACAGGGGGCTACGCAGTATTTT
TRBV10-3	few	TRBD2	TRBJ2-2	CATGSGDTGELFF	TGTGCCACCGGTAGCGGGGATACCGGGGAGCTGTTTTTT
TRBV27	-	-	TRBJ2-2	CASSINGNTGELFF	TGTGCCAGCAGTATCAATGGCAACACCGGGGAGCTGTTTTTT
TRBV10-2	-	-	TRBJ2-2	CASSQEGSFTGELFF	TGCGCCAGCAGTCAGGAAGGCTCCTTCACCGGGGAGCTGTTTTTT
TRBV5-4	-	TRBD1	TRBJ1-1	CASSLEQGVYTEAFF	TGTGCCAGCAGCTTGGAACAGGGGGTATACACTGAAGCTTTCTTT
TRBV29-1	once	-	TRBJ2-3	CSATSPTQYF	TGCAGCGCCACTTCACCTACGCAGTATTTT
TRBV7-2	-	TRBD2	TRBJ2-7	CASSFSGGGTYEQYF	TGTGCCAGCAGCTTCAGCGGGGGGGGGACCTACGAGCAGTACTTC
TRBV2	few	TRBD2	TRBJ2-5	CASSELGLAGRNGETQYF	TGTGCCAGCAGTGAACTGGGACTAGCGGGGCGTAATGGAGAGACCCAGTACTTC
TRBV5-4	-	TRBD1	TRBJ2-2	CASSLEQGVSGELFF	TGTGCCAGCAGTCTTGAGCAGGGGGTCAGCGGGGAGCTGTTTTTT
TRBV6-1	-	-	TRBJ2-3	CASSEVAGSDTQYF	TGTGCCAGCAGTGAAGTCGCAGGGTCAGATACGCAGTATTTT
TRBV11-2	once	TRBD2	TRBJ2-1	CASRGGRNYNEQFF	TGTGCCAGCCGGGGCGGGAGAAACTACAATGAGCAGTTCTTC
TRBV27	-	-	TRBJ1-5	CASGGSSNQPQHF	TGTGCCAGCGGGGGGTCCAGCAATCAGCCCCAGCATTTT
TRBV30	-	-	TRBJ1-1	CACGSGRGSNTEAFF	TGTGCCTGTGGAAGTGGGAGGGGGAGCAACACTGAAGCTTTCTTT
TRBV12-3/TRBV12-4	-	-	TRBJ1-1	CASSRGDTEAFF	TGTGCCAGCAGCCGGGGTGACACTGAAGCTTTCTTT
TRBV30	-	TRBD2	TRBJ2-3	CAWSVGSGVADTQYF	TGTGCCTGGAGTGTAGGTAGCGGGGTGGCAGATACGCAGTATTTT
TRBV7-9	-	-	TRBJ1-4	CASSSGAKNEKLFF	TGTGCCAGCAGCTCGGGAGCAAAAAATGAAAAACTGTTTTTT
TRBV19	once	-	TRBJ1-3	CASSIRRGESSGNTIYF	TGTGCCAGTAGTATCCGACGGGGGGAATCCTCTGGAAACACCATATATTTT
TRBV5-6	once	-	TRBJ2-7	CASSGNRDGRYEQYF	TGTGCCAGCAGCGGGAACAGGGATGGAAGATACGAGCAGTACTTC
TRBV20-1	once	-	TRBJ2-5	CSARAQETQYF	TGCAGTGCTAGAGCTCAAGAGACCCAGTACTTC
TRBV5-4	-	-	TRBJ1-4	CASSLWERREKLFF	TGTGCCAGCAGCTTGTGGGAGAGGCGTGAAAAACTGTTTTTT
TRBV19	many	TRBD1	TRBJ2-7	CASSIRQGGDYYEQYF	TGTGCCAGTAGTATTCGACAGGGGGGAGATTACTACGAGCAGTACTTC
TRBV6-5	-	-	TRBJ1-5	CASSYQGNSNQPQHF	TGTGCCAGCAGTTACCAGGGGAACAGCAATCAGCCCCAGCATTTT
TRBV3-1/TRBV3-2	-	-	TRBJ2-7	CASSQGAGEGEQYF	TGTGCCAGCAGCCAAGGGGCAGGGGAGGGCGAGCAGTACTTC
TRBV10-1	-	-	TRBJ2-1	CASSRGAYNEQFF	TGCGCCAGCAGCAGGGGGGCGTACAATGAGCAGTTCTTC
TRBV7-7	once	-	TRBJ2-2	CASSLDRRGRNTGELFF	TGTGCCAGCAGCTTAGATCGTAGAGGTCGCAACACCGGGGAGCTGTTTTTT
TRBV6-6	few	-	TRBJ1-1	CASRPPGGSTEAFF	TGTGCCAGCAGACCCCCCGGGGGAAGCACTGAAGCTTTCTTT
TRBV7-6	-	-	TRBJ2-5	CASSFGHKETQYF	TGTGCCAGCAGCTTCGGACATAAGGAGACCCAGTACTTC
TRBV18	-	TRBD1	TRBJ2-7	CASSFSETGSSYEQYF	TGTGCCAGCTCCTTCTCGGAGACAGGGAGCTCCTACGAGCAGTACTTC
TRBV2	-	-	TRBJ1-3	CASSDRRSSGNTIYF	TGTGCCAGCAGTGACCGGAGGTCCTCTGGAAACACCATATATTTT
TRBV9	-	-	TRBJ2-3	CASSGGPVLGRVRTDTQYF	TGTGCCAGCAGCGGAGGGCCTGTTCTGGGCCGCGTGAGGACAGATACGCAGTATTTT
TRBV24-1	once	-	TRBJ2-5	CATSEGTYQETQYF	TGTGCCACCAGCGAGGGGACTTATCAAGAGACCCAGTACTTC
TRBV12-3/TRBV12-4	-	-	TRBJ2-7	CASRTGLREQYF	TGTGCCAGCCGTACTGGGCTGCGAGAGCAGTACTTC
TRBV7-6	few	TRBD1	TRBJ2-5	CASSFRTGGEETQYF	TGTGCCAGCAGCTTCAGGACAGGGGGCGAAGAGACCCAGTACTTC
TRBV19	-	TRBD1	TRBJ1-5	CASTEDREDQPQHF	TGTGCCAGTACCGAGGACAGGGAAGATCAGCCCCAGCATTTT
TRBV6-5	-	TRBD1	TRBJ1-5	CASRLRGIHQPQHF	TGTGCCAGCAGACTCAGGGGGATCCATCAGCCCCAGCATTTT
TRBV5-1	-	-	TRBJ1-1	CASSLEVIGVTEAFF	TGCGCCAGCAGCTTGGAAGTTATAGGAGTGACTGAAGCTTTCTTT
TRBV9	-	TRBD2	TRBJ2-1	CASSARKTSGGTPGSYNEQFF	TGTGCCAGCAGCGCAAGAAAGACTAGCGGGGGGACCCCAGGCTCCTACAATGAGCAGTTCTTC
TRBV5-6	few	-	TRBJ1-4	CASSPWGRGEKLFF	TGTGCCAGCAGCCCCTGGGGCAGGGGTGAAAAACTGTTTTTT